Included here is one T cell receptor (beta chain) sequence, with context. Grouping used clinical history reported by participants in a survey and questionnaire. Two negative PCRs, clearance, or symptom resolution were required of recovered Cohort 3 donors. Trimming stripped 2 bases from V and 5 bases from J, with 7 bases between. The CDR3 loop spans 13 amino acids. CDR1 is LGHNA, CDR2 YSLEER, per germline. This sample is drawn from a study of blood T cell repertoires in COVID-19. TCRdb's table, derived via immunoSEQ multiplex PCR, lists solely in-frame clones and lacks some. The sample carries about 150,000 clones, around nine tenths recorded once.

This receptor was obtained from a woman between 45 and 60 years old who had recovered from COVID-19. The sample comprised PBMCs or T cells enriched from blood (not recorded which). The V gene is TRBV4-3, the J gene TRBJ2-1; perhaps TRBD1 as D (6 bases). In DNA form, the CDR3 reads TGCGCCAGCAGCCAATGGACAGACAATGAGCAGTTCTTC. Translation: CASSQWTDNEQFF.